Below, 28 T cell receptor beta chains from the same sample are listed, as sequenced in a study of early T cells in non-severe SARS-CoV-2 infection. TCRdb re-called the 5' RACE reads through MiXCR, storing one row per CDR3 protein. The table has 85,000 to 100,000 distinct CDR3 sequences, approximately 11% seen once. Input material: whole blood. These receptors were obtained from an adult who was a healthcare worker with PCR-confirmed SARS-CoV-2 infection or an uninfected control (not recorded which).

This clonotype was detected only a few times. The chain is built from TRBV24-1 and TRBJ1-5; D is unclear. Between the trimmed V and J ends, which lost 7 bases and 9 bases, there was a span of 15 bases. Germline V gene data show CDR1 as KGHDR and CDR2 as SFDVKD. CDR3 length equals 13 residues. CDR3 nucleotides: TGTGCCACCAGCAAGGACGGTGTTGGGCCCCAGCATTTT. Translated, it gives CATSKDGVGPQHF.

The V and J genes are TRBV4-1 and TRBJ1-1, with TRBD1 matching over 10 bases. Germline V gene lookup returns CDR1 MGHRA and CDR2 YSYEKL. Trimming removed 6 bases from V and 5 bases from J; junction bases left unmatched: 15. This CDR3 spans 17 amino acids. CDR3 amino acids: CASRHVPGQGRGTEAFF. The CDR3, as DNA: TGCGCCAGCAGGCACGTCCCGGGACAGGGGCGGGGGACTGAAGCTTTCTTT.

The gene calls are TRBV11-2 and TRBJ2-1; 10 bases map to TRBD2. The CDR3 is 15 amino acids. The V gene's germline CDR1 is SGHAT and CDR2 FQNNGV. Trimming cost V 5 bases and J 9 bases; bases outside gene matches: 10. DNA of the CDR3: TGTGCCAGCAGCCTACTAAAGCGGGGGGGCCTTGAGCAGTTCTTC. It is translated as CASSLLKRGGLEQFF.

Here the CDR3 DNA reads TGTGCCAGCAGTTACTCGGACAGCCCTAACTATGGCTACACCTTC. Residues: CASSYSDSPNYGYTF. The chain carries TRBV6-5 and TRBJ1-2; tentatively, D is TRBD1 (6 bases). Germline V gene sequence: CDR1 MNHEY, CDR2 SVGAGI. This CDR3 region has 15 residues. V was trimmed by 0 bases and J by 0 bases, leaving 8 bases between them.

This clonotype came up a few times. The rearrangement uses TRBV7-3 and TRBJ2-1; D not certain. This CDR3 region has 16 residues. Per the germline V gene, CDR1 is SGHTA and CDR2 is FQGTGA. The V end was cut by 0 bases, the J end by 7 bases, with 16 bases between. CDR3 bases: TGTGCCAGCAGCTTAACGGTCGACGGGTTCCGAAATGAGCAGTTCTTC. This translates into CASSLTVDGFRNEQFF. The full variable domain, in which reference TRBV7-3 and TRBJ2-1 provide the parts outside the CDR3, is GAGVSQTPSNKVTEKGKYVELRCDPISGHTALYWYRQSLGQGPEFLIYFQGTGAADDSGLPNDRFFAVRPEGSVSTLKIQRTERGDSAVYLCASSLTVDGFRNEQFFGPGTRLTVL.

This clonotype was found a few times. The chain joins TRBV29-1 to TRBJ2-5, with D perhaps matching TRBD1 or TRBD2 (5 bases each). The CDR3 has 15 residues. Germline loops: CDR1 SQVTM, CDR2 ANQGSEA. V dropped 1 base and J dropped 5 bases, with 17 bases sitting between them. The CDR3 protein is CSVEGGYFREETQYF. In DNA, the CDR3 is TGCAGCGTTGAAGGAGGGTATTTCAGGGAGGAGACCCAGTACTTC.

The rearrangement joins TRBV5-1 to TRBJ1-5; TRBD1 matches 8 bases. Trimming at V came to 5 bases and at J to 1 base, leaving 5 bases not matched to a gene. The germline gives CDR1 SGHRS, CDR2 YFSETQ. This CDR3 has 15 amino acids. CDR3 protein: CASRKGTGSNQPQHF. CDR3 sequence (DNA): TGCGCCAGCAGAAAAGGGACAGGAAGCAATCAGCCCCAGCATTTT.

The table lists this clonotype with many counts. The rearrangement uses TRBV5-1 and TRBJ2-7; the match to TRBD1 covers 10 bases. V dropped 4 bases and J dropped 3; count of bases not matched to a gene: 4. The CDR3 runs 14 residues. Germline CDR1 is SGHRS and CDR2 is YFSETQ. CDR3 residues: CASSGDRGFYEQYF. DNA of the CDR3: TGCGCCAGCAGCGGGGACAGGGGCTTCTACGAGCAGTACTTC.

This clonotype was picked up many times. The V gene is TRBV5-1, the J gene TRBJ2-7, with 12 nucleotides matching TRBD1. The CDR3 extends over 16 amino acids. Germline-derived CDR1 and CDR2 are SGHRS and YFSETQ. The V gene end was trimmed by 5 bases and the J gene end by 4 bases; junction bases not matched to a gene: 10. CDR3 in DNA: TGCGCCAGCAGTAGTATCGGGACAGGGGGCCGGTACGAGCAGTACTTC. It yields the protein CASSSIGTGGRYEQYF. The full variable domain, its missing parts supplied by reference TRBV5-1 and TRBJ2-7, is KAGVTQTPRYLIKTRGQQVTLSCSPISGHRSVSWYQQTPGQGLQFLFEYFSETQRNKGNFPGRFSGRQFSNSRSEMNVSTLELGDSALYLCASSSIGTGGRYEQYFGPGTRLTVT.

The chain employs TRBV6-5 and TRBJ1-1, with a weak D call TRBD1 (6 bases). Germline V gene data show CDR1 as MNHEY and CDR2 as SVGAGI. V dropped 0 bases and J dropped 5 bases, with 13 bases sitting between them. There are 15 residues in the CDR3. The CDR3 loop is CASSYSGGARTEAFF. CDR3 in DNA: TGTGCCAGCAGTTACTCGGGGGGGGCTCGGACTGAAGCTTTCTTT.

The gene calls are TRBV19 and TRBJ1-1; 10 bases are a match to TRBD1. The germline gives CDR1 LNHDA, CDR2 SQIVND (reference sequence). The trim removed 7 bases at V and 2 bases at J, leaving 10 bases unmatched. The CDR3 totals 16 residues. This CDR3 reads CASTRGDRGRNTEAFF. Written as DNA, the CDR3 is TGTGCCAGTACCCGAGGGGACAGGGGAAGAAACACTGAAGCTTTCTTT.

This clonotype was observed at least ten times. The chain uses TRBV10-3 and TRBJ1-6; D gene uncertain. The CDR3 runs to 13 residues. Germline lookup yields CDR1 ENHRY and CDR2 SYGVKD. Trimming cost V 9 bases and J 8 bases, with 14 bases left between them. The CDR3 DNA sequence: TGTGCCATAAGTTCAGTGCCTGATTCACCCCTCCACTTT. Translation: CAISSVPDSPLHF.

The J gene is TRBJ1-5, the V gene TRBV5-8, with D unresolved. Trimming stripped 4 bases from V and 0 bases from J, with 8 bases between. Germline V gene sequence: CDR1 SGHTS, CDR2 YDEGEE. This CDR3 is built from 14 residues. CDR3 DNA: TGTGCCAGCAGCGAGGCGGATAGCAATCAGCCCCAGCATTTT. Translated, it gives CASSEADSNQPQHF.

This clonotype came up a few times. CDR3 protein: CASRTGRFTDTQYF. In DNA, the CDR3 is TGTGCCAGCAGGACGGGACGGTTCACAGATACGCAGTATTTT. The V and J genes are TRBV7-9 and TRBJ2-3; D tentatively reads TRBD1 or TRBD2 (5 bases each). Germline loops: CDR1 SEHNR, CDR2 FQNEAQ (reference sequence). The CDR3 loop spans 14 amino acids. Trimming cost V 6 bases and J 2 bases, with 12 bases left between them. Supplemented by reference TRBV7-9 and TRBJ2-3, the full variable domain reads DTGVSQNPRHKITKRGQNVTFRCDPISEHNRLYWYRQTLGQGPEFLTYFQNEAQLEKSRLLSDRFSAERPKGSFSTLEIQRTEQGDSAMYLCASRTGRFTDTQYFGPGTRLTVL.

This clonotype occurred many times. The genes are TRBV14 and TRBJ2-3; 10 positions agree with TRBD2. The CDR3 totals 14 residues. Germline CDR1 is SGHDN and CDR2 is FVKESK. Trimming took 6 bases from V and 5 from J; bases not matched to a gene: 5. Here the CDR3 DNA reads TGTGCCAGCAGGCTAGCGGGAGCGGTAGATACGCAGTATTTT. Translated, it gives CASRLAGAVDTQYF.

The chain combines TRBV14 with TRBJ1-1; a possible D gene is TRBD1 (6 bases). Trimming took 4 bases from V and 1 from J, leaving 13 bases between them. Per the germline V gene, CDR1 is SGHDN and CDR2 is FVKESK. CDR3 length: 15 amino acids. This CDR3 reads CASSPQTGTNTEAFF. CDR3 DNA sequence: TGTGCCAGCAGCCCGCAGACAGGAACGAACACTGAAGCTTTCTTT.

This clonotype was seen a few times. This chain uses TRBV20-1 with TRBJ1-1, with unresolved D. CDR1 is DFQATT and CDR2 is SNEGSKA in the germline V gene (reference sequence). The CDR3 covers 16 residues. Trimming took off 1 base at V and 1 base at J, with 16 bases between the two ends. The chain's CDR3 is CSARGPIAEGNTEAFF. The CDR3 nucleotides are TGCAGTGCTAGAGGGCCCATAGCGGAGGGGAACACTGAAGCTTTCTTT.

This sequence joins TRBV7-3 and TRBJ2-6, with TRBD1 matching over 7 bases. CDR3 size: 15 residues. V shed 3 bases, J shed 2 bases, and the junction held 1 base outside the gene matches. CDR1 is SGHTA, CDR2 FQGTGA, per germline. As DNA, the CDR3 is TGTGCCAGCAGCTTTGACAGGGCTGGGGCCAACGTCCTGACTTTC. Amino acids: CASSFDRAGANVLTF.

This clonotype has ten or more counts. The chain employs TRBV30 and TRBJ1-3; D not certain. Germline V gene lookup returns CDR1 GTSNPN and CDR2 SVGIG (reference sequence). V was cut by 0 bases and J by 3 bases, with 9 bases left in between. The CDR3 runs to 14 residues. The CDR3 sequence: CAWSVRLGGNTIYF. CDR3 nucleotides: TGTGCCTGGAGTGTCCGACTAGGTGGAAACACCATATATTTT.

At least ten counts were recorded for this clonotype. V is TRBV18 and J is TRBJ1-1; D not resolved. The CDR3 spans 15 residues. From germline, CDR1 is KGHSH and CDR2 LQKENI. Trimming took 1 base from V and 2 from J, leaving 11 bases between them. The CDR3 spells CASSPQGATNTEAFF. DNA of the CDR3: TGTGCCAGCTCACCACAGGGAGCGACAAACACTGAAGCTTTCTTT.

This clonotype was detected ten times or more. The chain links TRBV7-3 to TRBJ2-1, with TRBD2 as a possible D gene (6 bases). The CDR3 contains 12 residues. Germline V gene sequence: CDR1 SGHTA, CDR2 FQGTGA. Trimming stripped 5 bases from V and 12 bases from J, with 14 bases between. The CDR3 DNA follows: TGTGCCAGCAGCCAGATGGAGGGGACGCAGTTCTTC. Translating gives CASSQMEGTQFF.

The chain uses TRBV10-3 and TRBJ2-7, with TRBD2 as a possible D gene (6 bases). Trimming removed 0 bases at V and 6 bases at J, with 12 bases between. Per germline, CDR1 ENHRY and CDR2 SYGVKD. The CDR3 sequence is 14 residues long. The CDR3 DNA follows: TGTGCCATCAGTGAGTCGGGGGGAAAGGGCGAGCAGTACTTC. Translating it yields CAISESGGKGEQYF.

CDR3 bases: TGTGCCAGCAGCTTTCGGACAGGAAGGTCGAATTCACCCCTCCACTTT. Amino acid sequence: CASSFRTGRSNSPLHF. V gene TRBV5-6 combines with J gene TRBJ1-6, with 7 bases aligning to TRBD1. Germline-derived CDR1 and CDR2 are SGHDT and YYEEEE. CDR3 length: 16 residues. Losses at the gene ends were 2 bases for V and 7 bases for J; bases not matched to a gene: 9.

The chain carries TRBV10-3 and TRBJ2-7; TRBD1 is a possible D gene (5 bases). Germline assignment: CDR1 ENHRY and CDR2 SYGVKD. The CDR3 consists of 16 residues. The V end was cut by 2 bases, the J end by 5 bases, with 19 bases between. DNA of the CDR3: TGTGCCATCAGTGAGGGGCCAACAGGCGGTGGCCACGAGCAGTACTTC. Protein: CAISEGPTGGGHEQYF.

This clonotype was detected only a few times. J is TRBJ1-1 and V is TRBV7-9; weak D call: TRBD1 (5 bases). The V and J ends lost 6 bases and 4 bases respectively, with 15 bases between them. Germline V lookup: CDR1 SEHNR, CDR2 FQNEAQ (reference sequence). The CDR3 has 14 amino acids. The CDR3 DNA reads as TGTGCCAGCAGATACGGGAGGGGAGGCACTGAAGCTTTCTTT. It is translated as CASRYGRGGTEAFF. Full variable domain (outside the CDR3, taken from reference TRBV7-9 and TRBJ1-1): DTGVSQNPRHKITKRGQNVTFRCDPISEHNRLYWYRQTLGQGPEFLTYFQNEAQLEKSRLLSDRFSAERPKGSFSTLEIQRTEQGDSAMYLCASRYGRGGTEAFFGQGTRLTVV.

This chain joins TRBV29-1 and TRBJ2-2; perhaps TRBD1 as D (6 bases). CDR3 length equals 14 residues. CDR1 and CDR2 (germline): SQVTM, ANQGSEA. Trimming took 4 bases from V and 5 from J, leaving 14 bases between them. This CDR3 reads CSVGQAHGTGELFF. CDR3 nucleotide sequence: TGCAGCGTTGGACAGGCGCATGGGACCGGGGAGCTGTTTTTT.

This clonotype was observed many times. The chain carries TRBV18 and TRBJ2-7, with 12 bases that match TRBD2. Germline V gene data show CDR1 as KGHSH and CDR2 as LQKENI. CDR3 size: 18 residues. V dropped 3 bases and J dropped 5; count of bases not matched to a gene: 14. The CDR3 sequence is CASSPGLAGGPINDEQYF. CDR3 nucleotide sequence: TGTGCCAGCTCACCGGGTCTAGCGGGAGGGCCAATCAACGACGAGCAGTACTTC.

This clonotype has ten or more counts. This chain connects TRBV7-9 to TRBJ2-5; D not resolved. The CDR3 is 17 residues long. Germline V gene lookup returns CDR1 SEHNR and CDR2 FQNEAQ (reference sequence). Trimming shortened V by 4 bases and J by 0 bases, and 18 bases separated the two germline ends. This CDR3 is CASSSPTRKEYQETQYF. The DNA of the CDR3 is TGTGCCAGCAGCTCCCCGACCCGAAAAGAGTACCAAGAGACCCAGTACTTC.